This TCR beta chain was captured in a study of cytomegalovirus exposure and HLA in healthy donors. Turning to the study itself: HLA-typed donors were the source of 86 million or so unique TCRs held in an early data release. Study-level results: Most TCR sequences were seen very rarely across donors, but some public TCRs occurred in many. A list of 164 TCR beta chains associated with cytomegalovirus was given.

This CDR3 spans 17 amino acids. Losses at the gene ends were 5 bases for V and 3 bases for J; bases not matched to a gene: 16. Germline V gene lookup returns CDR1 LNHNV and CDR2 YYDKDF (reference sequence). To note about this clone: Its antigen is still unknown.

The PCR contained 60 Vbeta and 13 Jbeta primers. Measured with immunoSEQ multiplex PCR; TCRdb has only the in-frame clones, and not every one. This table has 150,000 or so clones, approximately 71% appearing once. The specimen sequenced was PBMCs. The receptor was derived from a man aged 18 to 29 in good health and CMV-seropositive. The chain employs TRBV15 and TRBJ2-7; TRBD2 aligns across 7 bases. The CDR3: CATSPLRGVPVNYEQYF. The CDR3 bases are TGTGCCACCAGCCCCCTCCGGGGGGTCCCGGTAAACTACGAGCAGTACTTC.